This T cell receptor beta chain originates from a study of shared clonotypes between healthy human individuals. Study-level information: Donors had three CD4 naive, three CD4 memory, two CD8 naive and one CD8 memory plate apiece.

The protocol was immunoSEQ multiplex PCR, while the TCRdb copy is restricted to in-frame clones and leaves out a portion. The sample lists some 680,000 clones; around 73% were seen once. V was cut by 3 bases and J by 2 bases, with 11 bases left in between. The CDR3 covers 15 residues. Germline CDR1 MNHEY, CDR2 SMNVEV (reference sequence). About this clone: As yet, its antigen is unknown.

The study's findings and limits: The sole specimen, blood, was sampled, and tissue repertoires likely differ. As a rule, naive subsets had a larger estimated richness than memory subsets.

This chain joins TRBV27 and TRBJ2-1, with D perhaps matching TRBD1 (6 bases). Sequencing input: memory CD4+ T cells sorted from blood. The sample's subset: CD45RA-negative fraction. The sequence was collected from a woman younger than 45 in good health. The CDR3 nucleotides read TGTGCCAGCAGTTTGCAAGGACAGCCCTACAATGAGCAGTTCTTC. Residues: CASSLQGQPYNEQFF.